This T cell receptor beta chain was found in a study of T-cell memory formation after mild COVID-19. The CDR3 is made up of 16 amino acids. V gave up 5 bases and J gave up 7 bases; unmatched junction bases: 11. CDR1 is PRHDT, CDR2 FYEKMQ, per germline (reference sequence). The 5'RACE method, run with constant-segment primers, produced TCR alpha and TCR beta cDNA libraries (carrying sample barcodes and UMIs). TCRdb processed the 5' RACE reads anew with MiXCR; each CDR3 protein has one entry. The sample includes 450,000 to 650,000 distinct CDR3 sequences, approximately 21% of them seen just once. This clonotype appeared a few times. Its specificity is not known. The study's findings and limits: Clonal second-wave expansions that peaked on day 37 had unconfirmed SARS-CoV-2 specificity.

The sequence was obtained from an adult woman who had mild COVID-19 (a few samples of this study predate the infection). Cell type and time point are not known. Sequencing was done on a sample of PBMCs or a T cell subset sorted from them (not recorded which). The chain couples TRBV13 to TRBJ2-1; 10 bases agree with TRBD2. The CDR3 reads CASSTTSGGATNEQFF. CDR3 coding DNA: TGTGCCAGCAGCACTACAAGCGGGGGGGCCACGAATGAGCAGTTCTTC.